The subject of this entry is one T cell receptor beta chain. Its antigen target is currently unknown. Qualities for individual bases were not recorded, and no much larger clone is one base off. The sample belongs to a study of T cell repertoires in cytomegalovirus infection (dated by TCRdb to the late 2010s). Regarding the complete study: The HLA type of each donor mattered for the analysis, because public TCR beta signatures pointed to carriage of CMV infection along with the matching HLA type. What the work shows at the level of the full study, not this receptor alone: In the ex vivo response, HLA-C-restricted CMV-specific TCR beta clonotypes were dominant, and in two of eight donors the single most frequent clonotype came from this HLA-C-restricted group. In both this cohort and an independent roughly 330-donor cohort, the cumulative frequency of public TCR beta family members distinguished carriers of CMV infection plus the relevant HLA type.

Measured from the cysteine to the phenylalanine, the CDR3 is 15 residues long. The DNA shown is the 45-base CDR3, in frame from base 1. Trimming takes 0 bases off V and 2 bases off J; junction bases not matched to a gene: 3. The germline V gene specifies MNHEY as CDR1 and SVGEGT as CDR2. Sequencing was performed on an Illumina HiSeq 1500. The public reads were reanalyzed by TCRdb: fastp trimming at Q25, MiXCR alignment, in-frame beta chains only. For every CDR3 protein sequence, its rows merge into one entry that carries the most common genes and DNA. In all, the sample holds 250,000 or so distinct CDR3 sequences, and approximately 15% of those were seen once. The ten largest make up less than 50% of the sample.

Sequencing used CD8+ T cells from PBMCs. Here the chain combines TRBV6-2 or TRBV6-3 and TRBJ2-7; TRBD2 aligns with 8 central bases. The origin of this receptor is a human donor in good health (CMV status not recorded). Some clones in this sample may be carry-over from other donors' samples. The CDR3 reads as follows: CASSYSAGGPYEQYF. The DNA reads as follows: TGTGCCAGCAGTTACTCCGCGGGGGGTCCCTACGAGCAGTACTTC.